Shown below are 26 T cell receptor beta chains from a single sample sequenced in a study of T cell responses to AZD1222 COVID-19 vaccine. The assay was immunoSEQ multiplex PCR, and TCRdb's table has in-frame clones only and misses some. The sample includes about 140,000 clones, approximately 90% of them seen just once. The specimen comprised peripheral blood, sampled 28 days after the second AZD1222 dose. These receptors came from an adult who received the AZD1222 COVID-19 vaccine.

The chain links TRBV28 to TRBJ2-7; D gene ambiguous. Deletions cut 3 bases from V and 7 bases from J, with 4 bases between. The germline gives CDR1 MDHEN, CDR2 SYDVKM. This CDR3 contains 10 residues. The CDR3 region has the DNA TGTGCCAGCAGTTTTAAGGAGCAGTACTTC. Translating gives CASSFKEQYF.

This clone was seen only once. The chain carries TRBV30 and TRBJ2-1; the D call may be TRBD1 or TRBD2 (6 bases each). Looked up from germline, CDR1 is GTSNPN and CDR2 is SVGIG (reference sequence). The CDR3 runs 12 residues. V was shortened by 5 bases and J by 8 bases, with 13 bases between the two germline ends. The CDR3 DNA reads as TGTGCCTGGGGAATAAGGGGGGATGAGCAGTTCTTC. Encoded protein: CAWGIRGDEQFF.

This clone was detected once. The chain recombines TRBV7-9 with TRBJ2-5, with D unclear. Germline lookup yields CDR1 SEHNR and CDR2 FQNEAQ (reference sequence). This CDR3 spans 12 amino acids. Trimming removed 5 bases at V and 4 bases at J, with 8 bases between. The CDR3 DNA sequence: TGTGCCAGCAGCCCAGCTCTAGAGACCCAGTACTTC. Its translation is CASSPALETQYF. Filled out from reference TRBV7-9 and TRBJ2-5, the complete variable domain reads DTGVSQNPRHKITKRGQNVTFRCDPISEHNRLYWYRQTLGQGPEFLTYFQNEAQLEKSRLLSDRFSAERPKGSFSTLEIQRTEQGDSAMYLCASSPALETQYFGPGTRLLVL.

The count of this clone is one. Here the CDR3 reads CASSLGSGGWYGEQFF. CDR3 nucleotides: TGTGCCAGCAGTTTGGGATCAGGGGGCTGGTATGGTGAGCAGTTCTTC. The chain joins TRBV28 to TRBJ2-1; 8 bases are a match to TRBD1. There are 16 residues in the CDR3. J lost 9 bases, V lost 3 bases, and 13 bases had no gene match. Germline V CDR1 and CDR2: MDHEN, SYDVKM.

The rearrangement uses TRBV6-5 and TRBJ2-3, with 7 bases that match TRBD2. V was pared by 4 bases and J by 0 bases, with 4 bases of the junction left unmatched. The CDR3 extends over 15 amino acids. Germline-derived CDR1 and CDR2 are MNHEY and SVGAGI. The CDR3 DNA reads TGTGCCAGCAGTTCAGGCGGGAGAAGCACAGATACGCAGTATTTT. This codes for CASSSGGRSTDTQYF.

V gene TRBV29-1 combines with J gene TRBJ2-3; D is unresolved. Between the trimmed V and J ends, which lost 6 bases and 2 bases, there was a span of 6 bases. The CDR3 runs 11 residues. Germline V gives CDR1 SQVTM, CDR2 ANQGSEA. This CDR3 reads CSVHNTDTQYF. The CDR3 DNA follows: TGCAGCGTCCACAACACAGATACGCAGTATTTT.

V and J are TRBV6-5 and TRBJ2-3; no definite D call. In germline, CDR1 is MNHEY, CDR2 SVGAGI. V lost 6 bases, J lost 4 bases, and 11 bases lay in between. This CDR3 comprises 13 residues. The CDR3, as DNA: TGTGCCAGCAGGAACTTTTTAGCAGATACGCAGTATTTT. Translating it yields CASRNFLADTQYF.

The chain joins TRBV10-2 to TRBJ2-7, with D unclear. Germline V gives CDR1 WSHSY, CDR2 SAAADI. Trimming left V 8 bases short and J 4 bases short, with 6 bases between. CDR3 length equals 10 residues. This chain's CDR3 is CASGFYEQYF. The CDR3 DNA reads as TGCGCCAGCGGGTTTTACGAGCAGTACTTC.

The CDR3 bases are TGTGCCAGCTCACCCGGGTCGGGGGGCTACAATGAGCAGTTCTTC. This sequence encodes CASSPGSGGYNEQFF. This chain links TRBV18 with TRBJ2-1, with 7 positions matching TRBD2. Germline CDR1 reads KGHSH; CDR2 reads LQKENI. V lost 3 bases and J lost 3; bases outside the gene matches: 5. The CDR3 extends over 15 amino acids.

This clone was detected only a few times. This chain connects TRBV7-3 to TRBJ2-1, with 10 nucleotides matching TRBD2. Trimming took 1 base from V and 4 from J; bases not matched to a gene: 10. Germline values: CDR1 SGHTA, CDR2 FQGTGA. The CDR3 is 18 residues long. CDR3 residues: CASSLNSGGPTGYNEQFF. CDR3 nucleotides: TGTGCCAGCAGCTTAAATAGCGGGGGGCCAACTGGGTACAATGAGCAGTTCTTC.

The sample holds many counts of this clone. The rearrangement uses TRBV9 and TRBJ1-1; TRBD1 is a possible D gene (5 bases). This CDR3 spans 16 amino acids. Trimming stripped 1 base from V and 1 base from J, with 14 bases between. The germline V gene encodes CDR1 SGDLS and CDR2 YYNGEE. The CDR3 DNA sequence: TGTGCCAGCAGCGTATCCTACCGGACACAGAACACTGAAGCTTTCTTT. This encodes CASSVSYRTQNTEAFF.

The chain combines TRBV5-8 with TRBJ1-5, with 7 bases fitting TRBD1. Germline CDR1 is SGHTS and CDR2 is YDEGEE. V trimming: 4 bases; J trimming: 6 bases; junction bases outside the gene matches: 10. This CDR3 comprises 15 residues. The DNA for the CDR3 is TGTGCCAGCAGCGCGGAAAGGGGGCGCATTCAGCCCCAGCATTTT. Protein: CASSAERGRIQPQHF.

This chain uses TRBV27 with TRBJ1-1; D unresolved. The CDR3 totals 11 residues. V was pared by 6 bases and J by 4 bases, with 6 bases between. CDR1 MNHEY and CDR2 SMNVEV come from the germline V gene (reference sequence). CDR3 sequence: CASRRGTEAFF. In DNA, the CDR3 is TGTGCCAGCAGGAGAGGCACTGAAGCTTTCTTT.

This sequence joins TRBV28 and TRBJ1-3; 8 bases line up with TRBD1. This CDR3 comprises 14 residues. Germline V lookup: CDR1 MDHEN, CDR2 SYDVKM. The J segment lost 4 bases and the V segment lost 6 bases, leaving 5 bases of the junction unmatched. The CDR3 DNA sequence: TGTGCCAGCAGCATACAGGGGGGGGGAAACACCATATATTTT. This encodes CASSIQGGGNTIYF.

The chain has TRBV6-4 and TRBJ2-3; D gene ambiguous. V was cut by 2 bases and J by 2 bases, with 8 bases left in between. Germline lookup yields CDR1 MRHNA and CDR2 SNTAGT. CDR3 length: 14 amino acids. CDR3 sequence reads: CASSDGETTDTQYF. CDR3 DNA sequence: TGTGCCAGCAGTGACGGCGAAACCACAGATACGCAGTATTTT.

This sequence joins TRBV28 and TRBJ2-1; D is unclear. This CDR3 is built from 15 residues. The germline gives CDR1 MDHEN, CDR2 SYDVKM. Trimming stripped 6 bases from V and 10 bases from J, with 22 bases between. This CDR3 is CASSPPSWGLKEQFF. CDR3 sequence (DNA): TGTGCCAGCAGCCCTCCCTCTTGGGGTCTGAAGGAGCAGTTCTTC.

The chain joins TRBV2 to TRBJ1-3, with D maybe TRBD1 (6 bases). Per germline, CDR1 SNHLY and CDR2 FYNNEI. Trimming took off 8 bases at V and 0 bases at J, with 14 bases between the two ends. The CDR3 length is 15 residues. The CDR3: CASAQGLSSGNTIYF. In nucleotides, the CDR3 is TGTGCCAGCGCTCAGGGGTTAAGCTCTGGAAACACCATATATTTT.

The chain recombines TRBV29-1 with TRBJ1-2; possibly TRBD1 for D (5 bases). The CDR3 loop spans 13 amino acids. With 6 bases removed from V and 4 bases from J, the gap between germline ends came to 15 bases. Germline CDR1 and CDR2: SQVTM and ANQGSEA. CDR3 protein: CSVSGGVAYGYTF. The CDR3 DNA follows: TGCAGCGTCTCTGGGGGTGTTGCCTATGGCTACACCTTC.

The chain couples TRBV19 to TRBJ2-5; 8 bases are a match to TRBD1. Trimming took 2 bases from V and 3 from J; bases not matched to a gene: 2. Per the germline V gene, CDR1 is LNHDA and CDR2 is SQIVND (reference sequence). The CDR3 extends over 14 amino acids. Written as DNA, the CDR3 is TGTGCCAGTAGTATACAACAGGGGGAAGAGACCCAGTACTTC. It translates to CASSIQQGEETQYF.

This clone was detected only once. CDR3 bases: TGTGCCAGCAGTGAATGGGACTCCATGAACACTGAAGCTTTCTTT. Protein: CASSEWDSMNTEAFF. The chain couples TRBV6-1 to TRBJ1-1; D perhaps matches TRBD1 (5 bases). The V end lost 2 bases, the J end lost 0 bases, and 10 bases lay between the germline ends. Germline V gene lookup returns CDR1 MNHNS and CDR2 SASEGT. The CDR3 loop spans 15 amino acids.

The chain employs TRBV5-1 and TRBJ2-3; D could derive from TRBD1 or TRBD2 (5 bases each). Per the germline V gene, CDR1 is SGHRS and CDR2 is YFSETQ. Trimming pared 6 bases from V and 2 bases from J, leaving 25 bases between. CDR3 size: 18 residues. The CDR3 nucleotides read TGCGCCAGCACCCTAGGCCATCTGGGGGTAAGACTCACAGATACGCAGTATTTT. Protein: CASTLGHLGVRLTDTQYF.

This chain joins TRBV6-2 or TRBV6-3 and TRBJ1-6; TRBD1 matches at 7 bases. This CDR3 spans 15 amino acids. CDR1 is MNHEY and CDR2 is SVGEGT in the germline V gene. Trimming removed 6 bases from V and 7 bases from J; junction bases left unmatched: 9. CDR3 amino acids: CASSVQGSRNSPLHF. The CDR3 DNA is TGTGCCAGCAGCGTACAGGGGAGCCGGAATTCACCCCTCCACTTT.

V gene TRBV28 combines with J gene TRBJ1-2; the match to TRBD1 covers 9 bases. J was trimmed by 6 bases and V by 5 bases; bases with no gene match: 7. The germline V gene has CDR1 MDHEN and CDR2 SYDVKM. This CDR3 region has 14 residues. The CDR3 DNA reads as TGTGCCAGCAGTCTGACACAGGGGGCCGATGGCTACACCTTC. Translated: CASSLTQGADGYTF.

The DNA for the CDR3 is TGCGCCAGCAGCGGGGGAGGGGGTGAAGCTTTCTTT. Translated: CASSGGGGEAFF. The chain links TRBV5-1 to TRBJ1-1, with D possibly being TRBD1 (6 bases). There are 12 residues in the CDR3. Looked up from germline, CDR1 is SGHRS and CDR2 is YFSETQ. V lost 4 bases, J lost 7 bases, and 11 bases lay in between.

This chain uses TRBV7-9 with TRBJ2-6; 7 bases fit TRBD1. J lost 0 bases, V lost 5 bases, and 1 base had no gene match. This CDR3 has 15 amino acids. The germline CDR1 and CDR2 sequences are SEHNR and FQNEAQ (reference sequence). Here the CDR3 reads CASSPGGSGANVLTF. DNA of the CDR3: TGTGCCAGCAGCCCAGGGGGCTCTGGGGCCAACGTCCTGACTTTC.

Concerning this clone: The junction departs from germline at one end; a sequencing error may be responsible. The chain employs TRBV7-7 and TRBJ2-5; 10 bases fit TRBD2. The CDR3 length is 15 residues. Germline values: CDR1 SSHAT, CDR2 FNYEAQ (reference sequence). The CDR3 loop is CASSRSGGSRETQYF. The CDR3 DNA follows: TGTGCTAGCAGCCGTAGCGGGGGGTCGAGGGAGACCCAGTACTTC.